This T cell receptor (beta chain) appears in the sequencing data of a study of T-cell reconstitution after alpha-beta-depleted transplantation in children. Library preparation (for TCRbeta) was performed with unique molecular identifiers. TCRdb reanalysed the PCR reads using MiXCR and keeps one entry per CDR3 protein. The table includes about 500,000 distinct CDR3 sequences, roughly 33% detected once. This clonotype appeared a few times. Trimming pared 8 bases from V and 5 bases from J, leaving 14 bases between. CDR3 length: 13 residues. Germline CDR1 is SGHTA and CDR2 is FQGTGA. The sequencing used PBMCs from the stem cell graft donor, collected from the stem cell graft. This sequence was found in a human donor who donated a stem cell graft to a child with aplastic anemia. The chain links TRBV7-3 to TRBJ2-3; D is unresolved. CDR3 sequence: CASSSGYGDTQYF. CDR3 DNA sequence: TGTGCCAGCTCCTCCGGCTATGGAGATACGCAGTATTTT.